This is a list of T cell receptor beta chains from one sample in a study of cytomegalovirus exposure and HLA in healthy donors. Here immunoSEQ multiplex PCR was the method, and the copy in TCRdb shows in-frame clones only, minus some. The data show about 160,000 clones, approximately 72% seen once. The sequencing sample was made of PBMCs. The receptors derive from a female donor in good health and CMV-seronegative. Each CDR3 is given with its conserved first and last residue. D genes are given only for firm matches. Size is omitted from some rows. Given values are once, few, many or a class for expanded clones.

J gene: TRBJ2-7; V gene: TRBV9; D gene: TRBD1; clone size: .; CDR3 DNA: TGTGCCAGCAGCGCCTCCGGGACAGGGGGGCTCTACGAGCAGTACTTC; CDR3 protein: CASSASGTGGLYEQYF
J gene: TRBJ1-1; V gene: TRBV7-9; D gene: TRBD1; clone size: few; CDR3 DNA: TGTGCCAGCAGCTTAGCGCAGGACAGGATTACTGAAGCTTTCTTT; CDR3 protein: CASSLAQDRITEAFF
J gene: TRBJ1-1; V gene: TRBV12-5; D gene: .; clone size: .; CDR3 DNA: TGTGCTAGTGGTTTCTCCCTGGTGGGGTCGGGGACTGAAGCTTTCTTT; CDR3 protein: CASGFSLVGSGTEAFF
J gene: TRBJ2-2; V gene: TRBV18; D gene: .; clone size: few; CDR3 DNA: TGTGCCAGCTCACCCGGGAGCGGGAACACCGGGGAGCTGTTTTTT; CDR3 protein: CASSPGSGNTGELFF
J gene: TRBJ1-6; V gene: TRBV28; D gene: .; clone size: .; CDR3 DNA: TGTGCCAGCAGTTTTTATCGGCAGGGTGGGGCACCCCTCCACTTT; CDR3 protein: CASSFYRQGGAPLHF
J gene: TRBJ2-5; V gene: TRBV7-2; D gene: TRBD2; clone size: .; CDR3 DNA: TGTGCCAGCAGCTTAGGTGGGACTAGCGGGGGGGCAGTGACCCAGTACTTC; CDR3 protein: CASSLGGTSGGAVTQYF
J gene: TRBJ2-5; V gene: TRBV2; D gene: .; clone size: .; CDR3 DNA: TGTGCCAGCGGTGGGTCGGTACAAGAGACCCAGTACTTC; CDR3 protein: CASGGSVQETQYF
J gene: TRBJ2-2; V gene: TRBV19; D gene: TRBD2; clone size: .; CDR3 DNA: TGTGCCAGTAAGGCGGGAGGAGACACCGGGGAGCTGTTTTTT; CDR3 protein: CASKAGGDTGELFF
J gene: TRBJ1-6; V gene: TRBV21-1; D gene: .; clone size: .; CDR3 DNA: TGTGCCAGCAGCAAAGACAGCTCCTATAATTCACCCCTCCACTTT; CDR3 protein: CASSKDSSYNSPLHF
J gene: TRBJ2-2; V gene: TRBV9; D gene: .; clone size: .; CDR3 DNA: TGTGCCAGCAGCGTAGAGAGGGCCGGGGAGCTGTTTTTT; CDR3 protein: CASSVERAGELFF
J gene: TRBJ2-7; V gene: TRBV4-2; D gene: TRBD2; clone size: .; CDR3 DNA: TGTGCCAGCAGTCGTAGCGGGAGGAGCTCCTACGAGCAGTACTTC; CDR3 protein: CASSRSGRSSYEQYF
J gene: TRBJ2-1; V gene: TRBV30; D gene: .; clone size: few; CDR3 DNA: TGTGCCTGGACTATCCGGACAGCAAACCATTACAATGAGCAGTTCTTC; CDR3 protein: CAWTIRTANHYNEQFF
J gene: TRBJ1-2; V gene: TRBV7-9; D gene: .; clone size: few; CDR3 DNA: TGTGCCAGCAGCTTCTCGCAGGCCGATGGCTACACCTTC; CDR3 protein: CASSFSQADGYTF
J gene: TRBJ2-7; V gene: TRBV4-3; D gene: TRBD2; clone size: once; CDR3 DNA: TGCGCCAGCAGCCAAGGACTAGCGGAGGCCTACGAGCAGTACTTC; CDR3 protein: CASSQGLAEAYEQYF
J gene: TRBJ2-3; V gene: TRBV28; D gene: TRBD2; clone size: .; CDR3 DNA: TGTGCCAGCACATGGGGGAGGGCCGCAGATACGCAGTATTTT; CDR3 protein: CASTWGRAADTQYF
J gene: TRBJ2-1; V gene: TRBV5-1; D gene: TRBD2; clone size: .; CDR3 DNA: TGCGCCAGCAGCGAAGCGGGAGGGCCGGGCAATGAGCAGTTCTTC; CDR3 protein: CASSEAGGPGNEQFF
J gene: TRBJ2-7; V gene: TRBV19; D gene: TRBD2; clone size: .; CDR3 DNA: TGTGCCAGTAGTATTTCTGTCTGGACTAGCGGGAGGGCCCTCGGGTACGAGCAGTACTTC; CDR3 protein: CASSISVWTSGRALGYEQYF
J gene: TRBJ1-4; V gene: TRBV27; D gene: .; clone size: .; CDR3 DNA: TGTGCCAGCAGTTTGGTGAGAGCTGAAAAACTGTTTTTT; CDR3 protein: CASSLVRAEKLFF
J gene: TRBJ2-7; V gene: TRBV7-9; D gene: TRBD1; clone size: .; CDR3 DNA: TGTGCCAGCAGCCGTGGGACAGTGCTCCTTGACGAGCAGTACTTC; CDR3 protein: CASSRGTVLLDEQYF
J gene: TRBJ1-4; V gene: TRBV28; D gene: TRBD1; clone size: .; CDR3 DNA: TGTGCCAGCAGTTTGGGGACAGGGGACGAAAAACTGTTTTTT; CDR3 protein: CASSLGTGDEKLFF
J gene: TRBJ1-2; V gene: TRBV6-5; D gene: TRBD1; clone size: .; CDR3 DNA: TGTGCCAGCAGTTACTCGGACAGGTCTTATGGCTACACCTTC; CDR3 protein: CASSYSDRSYGYTF
J gene: TRBJ2-3; V gene: TRBV28; D gene: TRBD2; clone size: once; CDR3 DNA: TGTGCCAGCAGTCTCCCCGCGGATAGCGGGAGAGGAGATACGCAGTATTTT; CDR3 protein: CASSLPADSGRGDTQYF
J gene: TRBJ1-6; V gene: TRBV2; D gene: .; clone size: .; CDR3 DNA: TGTGCCAGCCAAACTTACCCGGGACACCAAAATTCACCCCTCCACTTT; CDR3 protein: CASQTYPGHQNSPLHF
J gene: TRBJ2-7; V gene: TRBV7-2; D gene: TRBD1; clone size: .; CDR3 DNA: TGTGCCAGCAGCGCCAAGACAGGGATTGCCTACGAGCAGTACTTC; CDR3 protein: CASSAKTGIAYEQYF
J gene: TRBJ1-4; V gene: TRBV15; D gene: .; clone size: few; CDR3 DNA: TGTGCCACCAGCAGAGGGGGCAGCAATAATGAAAAACTGTTTTTT; CDR3 protein: CATSRGGSNNEKLFF
J gene: TRBJ2-7; V gene: TRBV27; D gene: TRBD2; clone size: .; CDR3 DNA: TGTGCCAGCAGTTTTAGAACCGGGACTAGCGGTTACGAGCAGCACTTC; CDR3 protein: CASSFRTGTSGYEQHF
J gene: TRBJ2-1; V gene: TRBV19; D gene: TRBD1; clone size: .; CDR3 DNA: TGTGCCAGTAGTAGAACAGGGGGCAATGAGCAGTTCTTC; CDR3 protein: CASSRTGGNEQFF
J gene: TRBJ1-1; V gene: TRBV5-8; D gene: .; clone size: few; CDR3 DNA: TGTGCCAGCAGCTCATGGCGGGTCCTGAAGGGCACTGAAGCTTTCTTT; CDR3 protein: CASSSWRVLKGTEAFF
J gene: TRBJ1-3; V gene: TRBV7-6; D gene: .; clone size: .; CDR3 DNA: TGTGCCAGCATCGAGGGCCGATCCGCGTCTGGAAACACCATATATTTT; CDR3 protein: CASIEGRSASGNTIYF
J gene: TRBJ2-7; V gene: TRBV27; D gene: .; clone size: .; CDR3 DNA: TGTGCCAGCAGCCGGACGGGGGGCCACGAGCAGTACTTC; CDR3 protein: CASSRTGGHEQYF
J gene: TRBJ2-7; V gene: TRBV7-9; D gene: TRBD1; clone size: once; CDR3 DNA: TGTGCCAGCAGCTTAGGGGGACTCCGGGACAGGGACGGCGAGCAGTACTTC; CDR3 protein: CASSLGGLRDRDGEQYF
J gene: TRBJ1-1; V gene: TRBV10-2; D gene: .; clone size: .; CDR3 DNA: TGCGCCAGCAGTGACATGAACACTGAAGCTTTCTTT; CDR3 protein: CASSDMNTEAFF
J gene: TRBJ2-3; V gene: TRBV19; D gene: .; clone size: .; CDR3 DNA: TGTGCCAGTAGTATTCAGGGGAAGGATACGCAGTATTTT; CDR3 protein: CASSIQGKDTQYF
J gene: TRBJ2-7; V gene: TRBV5-1; D gene: TRBD2; clone size: .; CDR3 DNA: TGCGCCAGCAGCGTACTAGCGTCGATCTACGAGCAGTACTTC; CDR3 protein: CASSVLASIYEQYF
J gene: TRBJ2-7; V gene: TRBV27; D gene: TRBD2; clone size: .; CDR3 DNA: TGTGCCAGCAGTGCTTGGGGACTAGCGGGAGACCGCTACGAGCAGTACTTC; CDR3 protein: CASSAWGLAGDRYEQYF